The rows below give T cell receptor beta chains drawn from one sample of a study of patients and donors after allogeneic stem cell transplantation. TCRdb reanalysed the RT-PCR reads using MiXCR and keeps one entry per CDR3 protein. The repertoire holds about 400,000 distinct CDR3 sequences, with more than 15% as singletons. The sequencing sample was made of blood, either unsorted or a sorted T cell fraction (not recorded which). The receptors shown here come from a human donor who was either an allogeneic HSCT recipient or a stem cell or donor lymphocyte infusion donor (not recorded which). It is not recorded whose cells these are; they may come from a transplant donor. Both conserved end residues are part of each CDR3. A D gene is named only where the DNA matches it firmly. Clone size is shown for a subset of rows, as once, few, many or a class of expanded clone.

TRBV27	14	TRBJ1-5	.	.	TGTGCCAGCAGTTTGGTCGGGGTAGGTCAGCCCCAGCATTTT	CASSLVGVGQPQHF
TRBV7-9	9	TRBJ2-3	.	many	TGTGCCGACGATATTCCGCAGTATTTT	CADDIPQYF
TRBV12-3/TRBV12-4	14	TRBJ1-5	.	many	TGTGCCAGCACTTTCGGGGAAGCGGGTCAGCCCCAGCATTTT	CASTFGEAGQPQHF
TRBV6-1	13	TRBJ2-1	TRBD1	few	TGTGCCACCATAATGGACAGGTGGAATGAGCAGTTCTTC	CATIMDRWNEQFF
TRBV6-4	15	TRBJ2-1	.	.	TGTGCCAGCAGCGAGCGGAGCAGGGGACTTGGCGAGCAGTTCTTC	CASSERSRGLGEQFF
TRBV20-1	15	TRBJ1-1	.	few	TGCAGTGCCACGAAGGGACGAGACATGAACACTGAAGCTTTCTTT	CSATKGRDMNTEAFF
TRBV18	15	TRBJ2-7	TRBD1	few	TGTGCCAGCTCCCCACTACAGGGGGCGCCTGGCGAGCAGTACTTC	CASSPLQGAPGEQYF
TRBV20-1	13	TRBJ2-1	TRBD2	.	TGCAGTGCTAGACGAACTAGCGGCGATGAGCAGTTCTTC	CSARRTSGDEQFF
TRBV20-1	15	TRBJ2-2	.	.	TGCAGTGCCCGCCCCGGGGGCCGTTACACCGGGGAGCTGTTTTTT	CSARPGGRYTGELFF
TRBV12-3/TRBV12-4	16	TRBJ1-3	.	.	TGTGCCAGCACCCCCTGGGCAGGGCGGGCTGGAAACACCATATATTTT	CASTPWAGRAGNTIYF
TRBV24-1	14	TRBJ1-5	.	.	TGTGCCACCAGTGCCGAGGGGAGGGATCAGCCCCAGCATTTT	CATSAEGRDQPQHF
TRBV5-1	13	TRBJ1-2	.	many	TGCGCCAGCAGCTTGTCTGGGGGCCATGGCTACACCTTC	CASSLSGGHGYTF
TRBV9	15	TRBJ2-1	TRBD1	few	TGTGCCAGCAGCCCTCGGGACAGGGGCGGGTATGAGCAGTTCTTC	CASSPRDRGGYEQFF
TRBV20-1	11	TRBJ2-5	.	few	TGCAGTGCTCGATCTCAAGAGACCCAGTACTTC	CSARSQETQYF
TRBV21-1	14	TRBJ2-3	.	.	TGTGCCAGCAGCCCCAAATGTGAGGGAGATACGCAGTATTTT	CASSPKCEGDTQYF
TRBV12-3/TRBV12-4	14	TRBJ2-4	.	.	TGTGCCAGCAGGGCCGGCGGAGCGAGGGGCATTCAGTACTTC	CASRAGGARGIQYF
TRBV5-1	12	TRBJ2-5	.	few	TGCGCCAGCAGCGACCCCCGGGAGACCCAGTACTTC	CASSDPRETQYF
TRBV2	18	TRBJ1-3	.	.	TGTGCCAGCATTAATCGTCCGGGGGGGCCAAACTCTGGAAACACCATATATTTT	CASINRPGGPNSGNTIYF
TRBV25-1	17	TRBJ2-4	TRBD1	few	TGTGCCAGCAGCCCGGGACAGCGTGGATTAGCCAAAAACATTCAGTACTTC	CASSPGQRGLAKNIQYF
TRBV5-1	13	TRBJ1-1	.	few	TGCGCCAGCAGGCTAAAGGGGGGACCTGAAGCTTTCTTT	CASRLKGGPEAFF
TRBV4-3	13	TRBJ2-2	.	.	TGCGCCAGCAGCCATGGAGGCATAGGGGAGCTGTTTTTT	CASSHGGIGELFF
TRBV9	15	TRBJ2-7	.	.	TGTGCCAGCAGCGTAGGGGTGCAGGGCTCCTACGAGCAGTACTTC	CASSVGVQGSYEQYF
TRBV12-3/TRBV12-4	15	TRBJ2-1	TRBD2	.	TGTGCCAGCAGTTTAGGGACTAGCGTATACAATGAGCAGTTCTTC	CASSLGTSVYNEQFF
TRBV7-6	16	TRBJ2-7	.	.	TGTGCCAGCAGCCTCATGCCAGGGCCTGACTCCTACGAGCAGTACTTC	CASSLMPGPDSYEQYF
TRBV9	15	TRBJ2-5	TRBD1	few	TGTGCCAGCAGCGTAGAAGACAGGGGGCCGGAGACCCAGTACTTC	CASSVEDRGPETQYF
TRBV7-6	16	TRBJ2-3	.	.	TGTGCCAGCAGCTTAGGGGGGGGGGCAAAGGCAGATACGCAGTATTTT	CASSLGGGAKADTQYF
TRBV7-8	13	TRBJ2-1	.	.	TGTGCCAGCAGCTTAGAAGGGATCAATGAGCAGTTCTTC	CASSLEGINEQFF
TRBV5-1	16	TRBJ1-2	.	many	TGCGCCAGCAGCCTTGGACCCGCCGGACAGATCTATGGCTACACCTTC	CASSLGPAGQIYGYTF
TRBV29-1	14	TRBJ2-1	TRBD1	.	TGCAGCGTTGACGTACAGGGGAATCCCAATGAGCAGTTCTTC	CSVDVQGNPNEQFF
TRBV15	15	TRBJ1-2	.	.	TGTGCCACCAGCAGAACCGGGAGGGGGAGGTATGGCTACACCTTC	CATSRTGRGRYGYTF
TRBV28	17	TRBJ1-2	TRBD1	few	TGTGCCAGCAGTTCGTGGGACAGAGGGGGTATCCTGAAGGGCTACACCTTC	CASSSWDRGGILKGYTF
TRBV24-1	14	TRBJ2-1	.	few	TGTGCCACCAGTGATTCTGGCCGCCACAATGAGCAGTTCTTC	CATSDSGRHNEQFF
TRBV7-9	13	TRBJ1-1	.	few	TGTGCCAGCAGCGACACAGGGATCCCTGAAGCTTTCTTT	CASSDTGIPEAFF
TRBV7-9	14	TRBJ1-2	TRBD1	few	TGTGCCAGCAGCCAGACAGGGACTAACTATGGCTACACCTTC	CASSQTGTNYGYTF
TRBV4-1	15	TRBJ2-2	.	.	TGCGCCAGCAGCCAAGTAGGACCCATCACCGGGGAGCTGTTTTTT	CASSQVGPITGELFF
TRBV14	17	TRBJ2-4	.	.	TGTGCCAGCAGCCAAACCAGGGGAGGTCTAGCCAAAAACATTCAGTACTTC	CASSQTRGGLAKNIQYF
TRBV6-5	17	TRBJ1-6	TRBD1	.	TGTGCCAGCAGTTACTCGAAGCCAGCCGGCAGGGGGTCACCCCTCCACTTT	CASSYSKPAGRGSPLHF
TRBV20-1	14	TRBJ1-4	.	few	TGCAGTGCTAGTCTACAGATAACTAATGAAAAACTGTTTTTT	CSASLQITNEKLFF
TRBV7-9	15	TRBJ2-1	TRBD2	many	TGTGCCAGCAGTTCACGACTAGCGGGAAACAATGAGCAGTTCTTC	CASSSRLAGNNEQFF
TRBV7-9	16	TRBJ1-3	TRBD1	.	TGTGCCAGCAGCCCCCAGGACAGGGAGGTTGGAAACACCATATATTTT	CASSPQDREVGNTIYF
TRBV5-1	13	TRBJ2-3	.	few	TGCGCCAGCAGCAACCGACACACAGATACGCAGTATTTT	CASSNRHTDTQYF
TRBV5-6	14	TRBJ2-2	.	few	TGTGCCAGCAGCTTTTCGGGGGCGGACGGGGAGCTGTTTTTT	CASSFSGADGELFF
TRBV7-7	15	TRBJ2-1	TRBD2	.	TGTGCTAGCAGCTTGGGACCCGGGGGGACCTCTGAGCAGTTCTTC	CASSLGPGGTSEQFF
TRBV20-1	19	TRBJ2-1	TRBD2	many	TGCAGTGCTAGAGATTGGCCTAGCGGGAGGAAAGGCTCCTACAATGAGCAGTTCTTC	CSARDWPSGRKGSYNEQFF
TRBV12-3/TRBV12-4	10	TRBJ2-1	.	.	TGTGCCAGCAGTTCCCGCAGCGAGTTCTTC	CASSSRSEFF
TRBV21-1	18	TRBJ1-5	.	.	TGTGCCAGCAGCAAAGAAGGAGGGCCAGGGGGCGTCGGTCAGCCCCAGCATTTT	CASSKEGGPGGVGQPQHF
TRBV7-2	16	TRBJ2-3	TRBD2	.	TGTGCCAGCAGCATCCCTAGCGGGAGTTTCGCAGATACGCAGTATTTT	CASSIPSGSFADTQYF
TRBV9	14	TRBJ2-5	TRBD1	.	TGTGCCAGCAGCGTAGGGGACAGGGTCGAGACCCAGTACTTC	CASSVGDRVETQYF
TRBV20-1	14	TRBJ1-2	TRBD1	.	TGCAGTGCCGCTCGACAGGGATCGGGCTATGGCTACACCTTC	CSAARQGSGYGYTF
TRBV11-3	16	TRBJ2-5	TRBD1	.	TGTGCCAGCAGCTTAGGGACAGGGGTCGGTGAGGAGACCCAGTACTTC	CASSLGTGVGEETQYF
TRBV18	16	TRBJ2-1	.	few	TGTGCCAGCTCACCACCGAACAGGGCAAACTACAATGAGCAGTTCTTC	CASSPPNRANYNEQFF
TRBV9	13	TRBJ2-1	.	.	TGTGCCAGCAGCGTGAAGGCTGTTAATGAGCAGTTCTTC	CASSVKAVNEQFF
TRBV7-6	18	TRBJ2-2	.	few	TGTGCCAGCAGCTCCGGGGTGGGGACTTCGGTGAACACCGGGGAGCTGTTTTTT	CASSSGVGTSVNTGELFF
TRBV5-8	13	TRBJ1-1	TRBD1	.	TGTGCCAGCAGCTTATACAGGGGCACTGAAGCTTTCTTT	CASSLYRGTEAFF
TRBV20-1	14	TRBJ2-7	TRBD1	.	TGCAGTGCTTCGGACAGGGGTCCTATCTACGAGCAGTACTTC	CSASDRGPIYEQYF
TRBV28	11	TRBJ2-7	.	.	TGTGCCAGCAGTAATATATACGAGCAGTACTTC	CASSNIYEQYF
TRBV20-1	15	TRBJ1-6	.	few	TGCAGTGCCGAGAGATCCGGGAGCTATAATTCACCCCTCCACTTT	CSAERSGSYNSPLHF
TRBV20-1	12	TRBJ2-3	TRBD2	.	TGCAGTGCCAAGCGGGACACAGATACGCAGTATTTT	CSAKRDTDTQYF
TRBV5-1	13	TRBJ2-1	.	few	TGCGCCAGCAGCTTGGATCGTCATGTGGCGCAGTTCTTC	CASSLDRHVAQFF